This T cell receptor (beta chain) was obtained from a study of T cells after yellow fever vaccination. General observations from the study: Booster sampling recovered most clones from primary vaccination (96% CD4, 80% to 90% CD8). FACS-sorted repertoires could harbor abundant contaminating bulk-population clonotypes. Only a minor proportion of clonotypes was detected across both CD4 and CD8 compartments.

The CDR3 totals 15 residues. Germline CDR1 MGHRA, CDR2 YSYEKL. V shed 3 bases, J shed 3 bases, and the junction held 7 bases outside the gene matches. TCRdb reanalysed the 5' RACE reads using MiXCR and keeps one entry per CDR3 protein. The sample lists more than 95,000 distinct CDR3 sequences, about 15% occurring once. This clonotype was counted ten times or more. Its antigen is not known. The specimen comprised CD8+ T cells sorted from PBMCs, sampled 5 days after the yellow fever booster vaccination. This clonotype originated in a man aged 18 to 29 who received the YFV17D yellow fever vaccine. The chain couples TRBV4-1 to TRBJ2-7; 8 nucleotides align to TRBD1. CDR3 coding DNA: TGCGCCAGCAGCCAGGTGCCAGGGGGCATCTACGAGCAGTACTTC. Amino acids: CASSQVPGGIYEQYF.